These T cell receptor beta chains were read from a single sample in a study of T cells after yellow fever vaccination. TCRdb re-called the 5' RACE reads with MiXCR, one entry per CDR3 protein. The data contain some 500,000 distinct CDR3 sequences, approximately 13% of them seen just once; the ten biggest clones take up over 13%. This material consisted of PBMCs, taken on the day of the yellow fever booster vaccination. These receptors came from a man younger than 40 who received the YFV17D yellow fever vaccine. CDR3s include the opening cysteine and the closing phenylalanine or tryptophan. Each record gives: CDR3 protein, CDR3 DNA, J gene, D gene, V gene, clone size. A D gene is named only where the DNA matches it firmly. Part of the rows lack a size; the others show once, few, many or a class for expanded clones.

cdr3_aa: CASSEVGQPPYEQYF
cdr3_nt: TGTGCCAGCAGTGAAGTGGGACAGCCGCCCTACGAGCAGTACTTC
j_call: TRBJ2-7
d_call: TRBD1
v_call: TRBV12-3/TRBV12-4
clone_size: few

cdr3_aa: CASSQVGTSVSYEQYF
cdr3_nt: TGTGCCAGCAGCCAAGTGGGAACTAGCGTCTCCTACGAGCAGTACTTC
j_call: TRBJ2-7
d_call: TRBD2
v_call: TRBV4-2
clone_size: few

cdr3_aa: CATSDWAKGAVYNEQFF
cdr3_nt: TGTGCCACCAGTGATTGGGCAAAGGGAGCGGTCTACAATGAGCAGTTCTTC
j_call: TRBJ2-1
d_call: NA
v_call: TRBV24-1
clone_size: NA

cdr3_aa: CASSHFSGRANNEQFF
cdr3_nt: TGTGCCAGCAGTCACTTTAGCGGGAGGGCGAACAATGAGCAGTTCTTC
j_call: TRBJ2-1
d_call: TRBD2
v_call: TRBV6-5
clone_size: NA

cdr3_aa: CASSLFGQGSTEAFF
cdr3_nt: TGTGCCAGCAGTTTATTTGGGCAGGGCTCCACTGAAGCTTTCTTT
j_call: TRBJ1-1
d_call: NA
v_call: TRBV12-3/TRBV12-4
clone_size: few

cdr3_aa: CASSQEWTSGKETQYF
cdr3_nt: TGCGCCAGCAGCCAAGAATGGACTAGCGGAAAAGAGACCCAGTACTTC
j_call: TRBJ2-5
d_call: TRBD2
v_call: TRBV4-3
clone_size: few

cdr3_aa: CASSPRQGSQSYNEQFF
cdr3_nt: TGTGCCAGCAGTCCTAGACAGGGATCCCAATCCTACAATGAGCAGTTCTTC
j_call: TRBJ2-1
d_call: TRBD1
v_call: TRBV6-1
clone_size: NA

cdr3_aa: CASRTGELFF
cdr3_nt: TGCGCCAGCCGCACCGGGGAGCTGTTTTTT
j_call: TRBJ2-2
d_call: NA
v_call: TRBV5-1
clone_size: many

cdr3_aa: CASTRGGTYNEQFF
cdr3_nt: TGTGCCAGCACCAGGGGGGGCACCTACAATGAGCAGTTCTTC
j_call: TRBJ2-1
d_call: NA
v_call: TRBV6-1
clone_size: NA

cdr3_aa: CASLSPASNEQFF
cdr3_nt: TGTGCCAGCCTCTCCCCAGCATCCAATGAGCAGTTCTTC
j_call: TRBJ2-1
d_call: NA
v_call: TRBV2
clone_size: few

cdr3_aa: CASSLALAGILLNEQFF
cdr3_nt: TGTGCCAGCAGCTTAGCTTTAGCGGGCATATTATTGAATGAGCAGTTCTTC
j_call: TRBJ2-1
d_call: TRBD2
v_call: TRBV7-8
clone_size: NA

cdr3_aa: CASSNGQASSYEQYF
cdr3_nt: TGCGCCAGCAGCAACGGACAGGCGAGCTCCTACGAGCAGTACTTC
j_call: TRBJ2-7
d_call: TRBD1
v_call: TRBV5-1
clone_size: few

cdr3_aa: CASSFSGLLSTDTQYF
cdr3_nt: TGTGCCAGCAGCTTTTCTGGCCTCCTTTCGACAGATACGCAGTATTTT
j_call: TRBJ2-3
d_call: NA
v_call: TRBV11-2
clone_size: NA

cdr3_aa: CASSPTLWGQETQYF
cdr3_nt: TGTGCCAGCAGCCCTACCCTTTGGGGGCAAGAGACCCAGTACTTC
j_call: TRBJ2-5
d_call: NA
v_call: TRBV9
clone_size: NA

cdr3_aa: CASSGQPIGPQHF
cdr3_nt: TGTGCCAGCAGTGGACAGCCAATCGGGCCCCAGCATTTT
j_call: TRBJ1-5
d_call: NA
v_call: TRBV6-2/TRBV6-3
clone_size: few

cdr3_aa: CASRGIYEQYF
cdr3_nt: TGTGCCAGCAGGGGGATTTACGAGCAGTACTTC
j_call: TRBJ2-7
d_call: NA
v_call: TRBV7-9
clone_size: few

cdr3_aa: CASSLGRVNEKLFF
cdr3_nt: TGTGCCAGCAGCTTAGGAAGGGTTAATGAAAAACTGTTTTTT
j_call: TRBJ1-4
d_call: NA
v_call: TRBV7-2
clone_size: NA

cdr3_aa: CASSLREGFPREQYF
cdr3_nt: TGTGCCAGCAGTTTAAGGGAGGGCTTCCCCAGGGAGCAGTACTTC
j_call: TRBJ2-7
d_call: TRBD2
v_call: TRBV12-3/TRBV12-4
clone_size: few

cdr3_aa: CASRDGTGGSYEQYF
cdr3_nt: TGTGCCAGCAGGGATGGGACAGGGGGCTCCTACGAGCAGTACTTC
j_call: TRBJ2-7
d_call: TRBD1
v_call: TRBV2
clone_size: few

cdr3_aa: CASSIIEGAKNIQYF
cdr3_nt: TGTGCCAGTAGTATTATCGAGGGGGCCAAAAACATTCAGTACTTC
j_call: TRBJ2-4
d_call: NA
v_call: TRBV19
clone_size: few

cdr3_aa: CASSPSGAPTGELFF
cdr3_nt: TGTGCCAGCAGTCCTAGCGGGGCCCCCACCGGGGAGCTGTTTTTT
j_call: TRBJ2-2
d_call: TRBD2
v_call: TRBV6-4
clone_size: few

cdr3_aa: CSARARSPNEKLFF
cdr3_nt: TGCAGTGCTAGAGCGAGATCACCGAATGAAAAACTGTTTTTT
j_call: TRBJ1-4
d_call: NA
v_call: TRBV20-1
clone_size: few

cdr3_aa: CASGLGTASRDTEAFF
cdr3_nt: TGTGCTAGTGGTTTGGGCACGGCCTCAAGAGACACTGAAGCTTTCTTT
j_call: TRBJ1-1
d_call: NA
v_call: TRBV12-5
clone_size: few